The rows below give T cell receptor beta chains drawn from one sample of a study of OX40 agonist ivuxolimab in advanced cancers. Produced via immunoSEQ multiplex PCR; TCRdb's table is partial and in-frame only. The sample lists fewer than 90,000 clones, roughly nine tenths occurring once. The material was CD4+ or CD8+ T cells sorted from blood, obtained in a trial of the OX40 agonist ivuxolimab. The receptor source for this set is an adult with an advanced solid tumor such as melanoma, head and neck, liver or kidney cancer. The CDR3 runs from the conserved cysteine through the conserved F or W. A D gene is named only where the DNA matches it firmly. Clone size is shown for a subset of rows, as once, few, many or a class of expanded clone.

V: TRBV30; J: TRBJ2-1; D: -; size: -; CDR3: CAWSVRQNNEQFF; DNA: TGTGCCTGGAGTGTACGACAGAACAATGAGCAGTTCTTC
V: TRBV19; J: TRBJ2-2; D: -; size: -; CDR3: CASSPGSNTGELFF; DNA: TGTGCCAGTAGTCCCGGGTCCAACACCGGGGAGCTGTTTTTT
V: TRBV7-3; J: TRBJ1-1; D: -; size: -; CDR3: CASSLMRGTEAFF; DNA: TGTGCCAGCAGCTTAATGCGGGGCACTGAAGCTTTCTTT
V: TRBV9; J: TRBJ2-1; D: -; size: -; CDR3: CASNRDNEQFF; DNA: TGTGCCAGCAATAGGGACAATGAGCAGTTCTTC
V: TRBV6-5; J: TRBJ2-7; D: -; size: -; CDR3: CASSEFTEGEQYF; DNA: TGTGCCAGCAGTGAATTCACGGAGGGCGAGCAGTACTTC
V: TRBV9; J: TRBJ1-1; D: TRBD1; size: -; CDR3: CASSARGHAFGGTEAFF; DNA: TGTGCCAGCAGCGCCAGGGGGCATGCGTTTGGTGGGACTGAAGCTTTCTTT
V: TRBV28; J: TRBJ2-7; D: TRBD1; size: -; CDR3: CASSPLRQGREGYF; DNA: TGTGCCAGCAGTCCGCTCCGACAGGGGCGAGAGGGGTACTTC
V: TRBV5-1; J: TRBJ2-7; D: TRBD1; size: once; CDR3: CASSLGQGLIGPKATYEQYF; DNA: TGCGCCAGCAGCTTGGGACAGGGGTTGATAGGCCCTAAAGCAACCTACGAGCAGTACTTC
V: TRBV2; J: TRBJ2-1; D: -; size: few; CDR3: CASSHNEQFF; DNA: TGTGCCAGCAGCCACAATGAGCAGTTCTTC
V: TRBV19; J: TRBJ1-1; D: -; size: -; CDR3: CASSTRVSTEAFF; DNA: TGTGCCAGTAGTACCCGGGTATCCACTGAAGCTTTCTTT
V: TRBV29-1; J: TRBJ2-7; D: TRBD2; size: -; CDR3: CSCTSGGAYEQYF; DNA: TGCAGCTGCACTAGCGGGGGGGCCTACGAGCAGTACTTC